The 29 T cell receptor beta chains listed next were all sequenced from one sample in a study of shared clonotypes between healthy human individuals. The protocol was immunoSEQ multiplex PCR, while the TCRdb copy is restricted to in-frame clones and leaves out a portion. The table records more than 1,200,000 clones, about 98.5% of them present only once. The sequenced material came from naive CD4+ T cells sorted from blood. Indicated subset: CD45RA+ positively selected. The source of these receptors is a man aged 25-45 years in good health.

The chain combines TRBV6-5 with TRBJ2-7; a weak D match, TRBD2 (5 bases). The germline CDR1 and CDR2 sequences are MNHEY and SVGAGI. Trimming removed 7 bases at V and 0 bases at J, with 13 bases between. This CDR3 region has 14 residues. CDR3 sequence: CASTMTGGSYEQYF. The CDR3 bases are TGTGCCAGCACCATGACTGGAGGCTCCTACGAGCAGTACTTC.

This chain connects TRBV9 to TRBJ2-1; 8 nucleotides match TRBD2. The CDR3 is 15 amino acids. The germline gives CDR1 SGDLS, CDR2 YYNGEE. The V gene end was trimmed by 1 base and the J gene end by 7 bases; junction bases not matched to a gene: 7. The CDR3 DNA follows: TGTGCCAGCAGCGTACGAGCGGGAGAACGAAATGAGCAGTTCTTC. Translation: CASSVRAGERNEQFF.

The genes are TRBV28 and TRBJ2-5, with TRBD1 matching over 10 bases. The germline V gene encodes CDR1 MDHEN and CDR2 SYDVKM. V was clipped by 6 bases and J by 4 bases; unmatched bases: 8. The CDR3 spans 15 residues. The CDR3 DNA is TGTGCCAGCAGCCGGGGACAGGGGCCGTCAGAGACCCAGTACTTC. Translating it yields CASSRGQGPSETQYF.

The V and J genes are TRBV5-4 and TRBJ2-1; 7 nucleotides line up with TRBD1. The V gene's germline CDR1 is SGHNT and CDR2 YYREEE (reference sequence). The CDR3 loop spans 16 amino acids. V dropped 4 bases and J dropped 0; count of bases not matched to a gene: 7. In DNA, the CDR3 is TGTGCCAGCAGCCGCATAACAGGGGCCTCCTACAATGAGCAGTTCTTC. It translates to CASSRITGASYNEQFF.

This clone appeared a single time. The J gene is TRBJ1-4, the V gene TRBV19, with D hard to call. CDR3 length equals 14 residues. CDR1 is LNHDA, CDR2 SQIVND, per germline (reference sequence). With 4 bases removed from V and 8 bases from J, the gap between germline ends came to 14 bases. As DNA, the CDR3 is TGTGCCAGTAGTACAACATGGACTCACGAAAAACTGTTTTTT. The encoded protein is CASSTTWTHEKLFF.

The CDR3 protein is CASSLRGRTETQYF. The CDR3 nucleotides read TGTGCCAGCAGCTTGCGCGGTCGTACGGAGACCCAGTACTTC. J is TRBJ2-5 and V is TRBV5-4; D not certain. The CDR3 runs 14 residues. Germline V gene lookup returns CDR1 SGHNT and CDR2 YYREEE (reference sequence). The V end lost 1 base, the J end lost 5 bases, and 12 bases lay between the germline ends.

CDR3: CASSPEGGWGYEQYF. Written as DNA, the CDR3 is TGTGCCAGCTCACCAGAAGGAGGATGGGGCTACGAGCAGTACTTC. The gene calls are TRBV18 and TRBJ2-7, with D possibly being TRBD2 (5 bases). The CDR3 contains 15 residues. The germline gives CDR1 KGHSH, CDR2 LQKENI. Trimming cost V 2 bases and J 3 bases, with 14 bases left between them.

The chain carries TRBV6-1 and TRBJ1-5, with 8 bases lining up with TRBD1. Losses at the gene ends were 6 bases for V and 6 bases for J; bases not matched to a gene: 7. The CDR3 totals 14 residues. CDR1 MNHNS and CDR2 SASEGT come from the germline V gene. The DNA for the CDR3 is TGTGCCAGCAGGCCCACAGGGGGAGGTCAGCCCCAGCATTTT. It specifies CASRPTGGGQPQHF.

The chain employs TRBV11-2 and TRBJ2-3; D remains unclear. From germline, CDR1 is SGHAT and CDR2 FQNNGV. CDR3 length equals 14 residues. V lost 5 bases, J lost 8 bases, and 17 bases lay in between. The CDR3 protein is CASSPGQWVGTQYF. The CDR3, as DNA: TGTGCCAGCAGCCCGGGTCAATGGGTAGGTACGCAGTATTTT.

The V call is TRBV18, the J call TRBJ2-6; D unresolved. This CDR3 has 14 amino acids. Germline CDR1 and CDR2: KGHSH and LQKENI. Deletions cut 6 bases from V and 0 bases from J, with 6 bases between. The CDR3 loop is CASSKSSGANVLTF. CDR3 DNA sequence: TGTGCCAGCTCCAAAAGCTCTGGGGCCAACGTCCTGACTTTC.

This rearrangement joins TRBV28 to TRBJ2-1; D is possibly TRBD2 (5 bases). Trimming shortened V by 5 bases and J by 0 bases, and 11 bases separated the two germline ends. CDR3 length equals 15 residues. Per the germline V gene, CDR1 is MDHEN and CDR2 is SYDVKM. The CDR3 coding sequence is TGTGCCAGCAGTGGGAGCGTCCACTCCTACAATGAGCAGTTCTTC. Its protein product is CASSGSVHSYNEQFF.

V is TRBV18 and J is TRBJ2-1, with D maybe TRBD1 (6 bases). The V gene's germline CDR1 is KGHSH and CDR2 LQKENI. Trimming took off 4 bases at V and 4 bases at J, with 8 bases between the two ends. CDR3 size: 13 residues. In nucleotides, the CDR3 is TGTGCCAGCTCACTCACAGGGTACAATGAGCAGTTCTTC. Residues: CASSLTGYNEQFF.

The chain uses TRBV11-2 and TRBJ2-2; D gene unclear. V gave up 1 base and J gave up 7 bases, with 7 bases separating them. This CDR3 is 13 amino acids long. Germline V gene lookup returns CDR1 SGHAT and CDR2 FQNNGV. In DNA form, the CDR3 reads TGTGCCAGCAGCTTAGGGATCCGCGGGGAGCTGTTTTTT. Encoded protein: CASSLGIRGELFF.

The chain links TRBV9 to TRBJ2-1; D ambiguous. The CDR3 loop spans 13 amino acids. Trimming left V 3 bases short and J 4 bases short, with 8 bases between. Germline V gene sequence: CDR1 SGDLS, CDR2 YYNGEE. The CDR3 sequence: CASSGRRYNEQFF. The CDR3 region has the DNA TGTGCCAGCAGCGGCCGTCGGTACAATGAGCAGTTCTTC.

Regarding this clone: Other DNA sequences in this specimen translate into the identical CDR3. The V call is TRBV5-1, the J call TRBJ1-5, with 7 bases lining up with TRBD1. This CDR3 contains 14 residues. The germline V gene encodes CDR1 SGHRS and CDR2 YFSETQ. The V segment lost 4 bases and the J segment 4 bases; nucleotides outside the gene matches: 5. The CDR3 loop reads CASSEGQPNQPQHF. CDR3 bases: TGCGCCAGCAGCGAGGGACAGCCAAATCAGCCCCAGCATTTT. Complete variable domain (other parts from reference TRBV5-1 and TRBJ1-5): KAGVTQTPRYLIKTRGQQVTLSCSPISGHRSVSWYQQTPGQGLQFLFEYFSETQRNKGNFPGRFSGRQFSNSRSEMNVSTLELGDSALYLCASSEGQPNQPQHFGDGTRLSIL.

J is TRBJ2-7 and V is TRBV5-4; TRBD2 might be the D (7 bases). CDR3 length: 15 amino acids. The germline V gene has CDR1 SGHNT and CDR2 YYREEE (reference sequence). The V gene lost 4 bases and the J gene lost 7 bases, with 21 bases spanning the gap. CDR3 protein: CASSLGGGGPWEQYF. The CDR3 bases are TGTGCCAGCAGCCTCGGCGGCGGGGGCCCCTGGGAGCAGTACTTC.

This rearrangement joins TRBV7-9 to TRBJ1-1; a weak D match, TRBD1 (5 bases). V lost 2 bases to trimming and J lost 7 bases, with 11 bases between them. The CDR3 consists of 13 residues. Germline values: CDR1 SEHNR, CDR2 FQNEAQ (reference sequence). The CDR3 nucleotides are TGTGCCAGCAGCTTATTGGTCCAGGGTGAAGCTTTCTTT. Translation gives CASSLLVQGEAFF.

This chain uses TRBV7-6 with TRBJ2-3, with 14 nucleotides matching TRBD2. The junction had 15 bases not matched to a gene; V was cut back by 5 bases and J by 14 bases. The CDR3 runs to 16 residues. Germline CDR1 is SGHVS and CDR2 is FNYEAQ. This CDR3 is CASSTSRGLAGAMRYF. CDR3 sequence (DNA): TGTGCCAGCAGCACCAGCAGGGGACTAGCGGGAGCCATGAGGTATTTT.

Comments on this clone: Distinct nucleotide sequences in the sample also encode this CDR3. The chain is built from TRBV5-1 and TRBJ2-1; TRBD2 matches at 8 bases. Trimming removed 4 bases from V and 7 bases from J; junction bases left unmatched: 7. This CDR3 region has 14 residues. CDR1 and CDR2 (germline): SGHRS, YFSETQ. CDR3 in DNA: TGCGCCAGCAGCCTGGTAGCGGGAAATAATGAGCAGTTCTTC. Its protein product is CASSLVAGNNEQFF.

This chain connects TRBV5-6 to TRBJ1-4; TRBD1 agrees at 7 bases. From germline, CDR1 is SGHDT and CDR2 YYEEEE. With 4 bases clipped from V and 3 bases from J, the junction kept 9 bases outside the gene matches. The CDR3 contains 16 residues. The CDR3 loop is CASSVGTARANEKLFF. CDR3 DNA: TGTGCCAGCAGCGTCGGGACAGCCCGGGCTAATGAAAAACTGTTTTTT.

This clone was counted once. The chain has TRBV5-1 and TRBJ1-1; 10 positions match TRBD1. The CDR3 spans 20 residues. The V gene's germline CDR1 is SGHRS and CDR2 YFSETQ. With 4 bases clipped from V and 0 bases from J, the junction kept 18 bases outside the gene matches. The CDR3 loop is CASSHPGTGAVSGMNTEAFF. The CDR3 nucleotides are TGCGCCAGCAGCCACCCCGGGACAGGGGCGGTCTCCGGTATGAACACTGAAGCTTTCTTT.

The rearrangement links TRBV11-1 to TRBJ2-1; 9 bases align to TRBD2. V shed 3 bases and J 1 base; nucleotides not matched to a gene: 7. The CDR3 runs 17 residues. From germline, CDR1 is SGHAT and CDR2 FQDESV (reference sequence). As DNA, the CDR3 is TGTGCCAGCAGCTTCATTGGCGGGAGGGGGTCCTACAATGAGCAGTTCTTC. This sequence encodes CASSFIGGRGSYNEQFF.

The chain links TRBV5-1 to TRBJ2-5; D gene unclear. Per the germline V gene, CDR1 is SGHRS and CDR2 is YFSETQ. V lost 0 bases and J 0 bases, leaving 9 bases between the germline ends. The CDR3 runs to 15 residues. Here the CDR3 DNA reads TGCGCCAGCAGCTTGGGGGTGACGTACCAAGAGACCCAGTACTTC. Amino acid sequence: CASSLGVTYQETQYF.

This sequence joins TRBV7-2 and TRBJ2-3; possible D gene TRBD1, 5 bases. The ends were cut back, 1 base at V and 2 bases at J, with 7 bases in the middle. The CDR3 extends over 14 amino acids. Germline V gives CDR1 SGHTA, CDR2 FQGNSA. CDR3 DNA sequence: TGTGCCAGCAGCTTAGGACAGTTCACAGATACGCAGTATTTT. This sequence encodes CASSLGQFTDTQYF.

The V call is TRBV7-3, the J call TRBJ2-7, with D possibly matching TRBD1 (5 bases). The CDR3 covers 17 residues. Germline V lookup: CDR1 SGHTA, CDR2 FQGTGA. Trimming shortened V by 0 bases and J by 5 bases, and 20 bases separated the two germline ends. The CDR3 DNA reads TGTGCCAGCAGCTTAACGTCAGTCCCAGGGCTTCTCAACGAGCAGTACTTC. Amino acids: CASSLTSVPGLLNEQYF.

This chain connects TRBV11-2 to TRBJ1-4, with D possibly matching TRBD1 (5 bases). Per germline, CDR1 SGHAT and CDR2 FQNNGV. Trimming took off 4 bases at V and 7 bases at J, with 19 bases between the two ends. CDR3 size: 16 residues. CDR3 nucleotides: TGTGCCAGCAGCTGGAGGGGTGCCGGTCACAGTGAAAAACTGTTTTTT. Translating it yields CASSWRGAGHSEKLFF.

This clone showed up just once. The gene calls are TRBV27 and TRBJ2-2; D is ambiguous. Germline V gives CDR1 MNHEY, CDR2 SMNVEV (reference sequence). V shed 7 bases and J shed 3 bases, with 15 bases lying between them. The CDR3 consists of 15 residues. As DNA, the CDR3 is TGTGCCAGCACCCGTAGTGCCCCTGACACCGGGGAGCTGTTTTTT. This encodes CASTRSAPDTGELFF.

This clone was observed once. The V and J genes are TRBV5-1 and TRBJ1-3; D perhaps matches TRBD1 (5 bases). Trimming shortened V by 4 bases and J by 2 bases, and 13 bases separated the two germline ends. This CDR3 spans 15 amino acids. CDR1 SGHRS and CDR2 YFSETQ come from the germline V gene. CDR3 region: CASSPGPTPGNTIYF. The CDR3 DNA reads TGCGCCAGCAGCCCGGGACCAACGCCTGGAAACACCATATATTTT.

This chain joins TRBV27 and TRBJ2-5; tentative D call: TRBD2 (5 bases). This CDR3 is 15 amino acids long. Germline CDR1 reads MNHEY; CDR2 reads SMNVEV (reference sequence). The germline V and J ends were trimmed by 6 bases and 5 bases, with 19 bases remaining between them. CDR3 protein: CASRKLDRLAETQYF. CDR3 bases: TGTGCCAGCAGGAAACTAGATCGTCTGGCGGAGACCCAGTACTTC.